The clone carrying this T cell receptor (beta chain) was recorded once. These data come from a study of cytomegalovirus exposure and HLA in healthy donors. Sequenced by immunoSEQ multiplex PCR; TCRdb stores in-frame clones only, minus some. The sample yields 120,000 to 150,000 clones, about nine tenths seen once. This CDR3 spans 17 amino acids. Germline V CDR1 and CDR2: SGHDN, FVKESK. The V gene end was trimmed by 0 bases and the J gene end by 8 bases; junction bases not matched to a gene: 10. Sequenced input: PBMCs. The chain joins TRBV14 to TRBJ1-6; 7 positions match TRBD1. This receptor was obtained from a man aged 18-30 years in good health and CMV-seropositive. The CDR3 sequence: CASSQESTGALDSPLHF. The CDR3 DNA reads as TGTGCCAGCAGCCAAGAATCTACAGGGGCATTAGATTCACCCCTCCACTTT.